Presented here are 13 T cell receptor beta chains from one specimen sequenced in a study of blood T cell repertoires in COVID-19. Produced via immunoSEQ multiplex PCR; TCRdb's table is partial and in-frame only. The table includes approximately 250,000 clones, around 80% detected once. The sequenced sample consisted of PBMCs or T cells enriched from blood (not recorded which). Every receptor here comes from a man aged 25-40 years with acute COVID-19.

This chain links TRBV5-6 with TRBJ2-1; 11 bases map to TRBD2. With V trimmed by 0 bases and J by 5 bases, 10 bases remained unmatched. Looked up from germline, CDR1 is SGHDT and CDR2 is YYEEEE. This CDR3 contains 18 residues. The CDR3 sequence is CASSLEGIAGGPHNEQFF. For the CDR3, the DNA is TGTGCCAGCAGCTTGGAGGGAATAGCGGGGGGGCCCCACAATGAGCAGTTCTTC.

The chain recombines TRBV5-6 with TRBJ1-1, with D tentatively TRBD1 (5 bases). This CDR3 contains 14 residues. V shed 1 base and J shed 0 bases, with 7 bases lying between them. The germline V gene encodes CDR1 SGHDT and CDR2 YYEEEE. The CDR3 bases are TGTGCCAGCAGCTTGCGACAGTTGAACACTGAAGCTTTCTTT. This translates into CASSLRQLNTEAFF.

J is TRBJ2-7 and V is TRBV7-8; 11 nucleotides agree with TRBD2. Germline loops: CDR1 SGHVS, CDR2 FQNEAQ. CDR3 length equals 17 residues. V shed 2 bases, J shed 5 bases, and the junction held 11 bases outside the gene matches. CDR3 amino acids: CASSLPALAGVGNEQYV. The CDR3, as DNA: TGTGCCAGCAGCTTACCCGCACTAGCGGGAGTGGGTAACGAGCAGTACGTC.

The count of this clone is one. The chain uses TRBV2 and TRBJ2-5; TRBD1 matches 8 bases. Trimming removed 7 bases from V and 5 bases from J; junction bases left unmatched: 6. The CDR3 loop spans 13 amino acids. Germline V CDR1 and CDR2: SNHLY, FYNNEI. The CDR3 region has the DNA TGTGCCAGCATTCAGGGGGCTGGGGAGACCCAGTACTTC. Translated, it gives CASIQGAGETQYF.

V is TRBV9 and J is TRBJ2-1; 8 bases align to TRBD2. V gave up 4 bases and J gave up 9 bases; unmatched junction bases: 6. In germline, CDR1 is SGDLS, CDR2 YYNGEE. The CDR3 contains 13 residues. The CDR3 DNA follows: TGTGCCAGCAGCACCCGGGGGGGACTTGAGCAGTTCTTC. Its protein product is CASSTRGGLEQFF.

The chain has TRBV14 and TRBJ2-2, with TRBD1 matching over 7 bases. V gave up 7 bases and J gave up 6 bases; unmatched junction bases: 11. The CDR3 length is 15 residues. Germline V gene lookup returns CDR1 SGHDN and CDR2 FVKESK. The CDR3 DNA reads TGTGCCAGCAACATCCGGGGCCAGGGGGCCGGGGAGCTGTTTTTT. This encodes CASNIRGQGAGELFF.

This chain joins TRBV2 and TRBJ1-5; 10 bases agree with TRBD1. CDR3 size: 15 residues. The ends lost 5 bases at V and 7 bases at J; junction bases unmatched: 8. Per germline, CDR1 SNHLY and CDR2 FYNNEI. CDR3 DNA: TGTGCCAGCAGTCCCGGGACAGGGGTGTTCCAGCCCCAGCATTTT. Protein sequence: CASSPGTGVFQPQHF.

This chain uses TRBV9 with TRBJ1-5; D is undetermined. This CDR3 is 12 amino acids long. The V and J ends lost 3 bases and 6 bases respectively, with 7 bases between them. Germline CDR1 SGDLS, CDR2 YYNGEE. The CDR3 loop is CASSAPFQPQHF. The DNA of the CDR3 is TGTGCCAGCAGCGCCCCTTTTCAGCCCCAGCATTTT.

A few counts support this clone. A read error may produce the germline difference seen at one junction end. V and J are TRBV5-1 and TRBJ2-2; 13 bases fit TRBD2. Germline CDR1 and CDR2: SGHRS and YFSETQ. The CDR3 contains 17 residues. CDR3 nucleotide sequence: TGTGCCAGCAGTTGGACTAGCGGGAGCCCGAACACCGGGGAGCTGTTTTTT. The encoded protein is CASSWTSGSPNTGELFF.

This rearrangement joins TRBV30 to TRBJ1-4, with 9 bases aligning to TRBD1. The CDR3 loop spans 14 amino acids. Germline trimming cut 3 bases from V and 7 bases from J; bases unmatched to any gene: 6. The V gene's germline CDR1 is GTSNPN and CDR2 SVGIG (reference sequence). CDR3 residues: CAWRDDRGSEKLFF. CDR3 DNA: TGTGCCTGGAGGGACGACAGGGGGTCTGAAAAACTGTTTTTT. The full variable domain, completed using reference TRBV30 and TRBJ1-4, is SQTIHQWPATLVQPVGSPLSLECTVEGTSNPNLYWYRQAAGRGLQLLFYSVGIGQISSEVPQNLSASRPQDRQFILSSKKLLLSDSGFYLCAWRDDRGSEKLFFGSGTQLSVL.

Here the CDR3 DNA reads TGTGCCAGCAGCCCGAGAAAGGGGCTAGTAGGTAATGAGCAGTTCTTC. As protein: CASSPRKGLVGNEQFF. J is TRBJ2-1 and V is TRBV7-2; a possible D gene is TRBD1 (5 bases). V dropped 5 bases and J dropped 7 bases, with 21 bases sitting between them. Per the germline V gene, CDR1 is SGHTA and CDR2 is FQGNSA. The CDR3 has 16 amino acids.

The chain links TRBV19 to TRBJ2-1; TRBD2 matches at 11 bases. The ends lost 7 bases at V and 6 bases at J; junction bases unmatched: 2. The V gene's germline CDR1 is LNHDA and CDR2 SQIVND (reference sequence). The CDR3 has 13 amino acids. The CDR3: CASKTSGSNEQFF. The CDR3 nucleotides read TGTGCCAGTAAAACTAGCGGGAGCAATGAGCAGTTCTTC.

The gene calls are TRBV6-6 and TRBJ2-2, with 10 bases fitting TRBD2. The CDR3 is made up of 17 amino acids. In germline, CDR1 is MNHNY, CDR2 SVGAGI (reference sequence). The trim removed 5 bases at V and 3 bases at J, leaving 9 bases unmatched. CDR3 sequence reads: CASSLTSGNIHTGELFF. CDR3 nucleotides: TGTGCCAGCAGTCTAACTAGCGGGAACATCCACACCGGGGAGCTGTTTTTT.